A selection of T cell receptor beta chains follows, all from one sample in a study of human T cells and chemical hapten exposure. TCRdb reanalysed the RACE reads using MiXCR and keeps one entry per CDR3 protein. Altogether fewer than 400,000 distinct CDR3 sequences are present, under 8% being singletons, with the ten largest covering 8.4%. The sample here was whole blood, taken in connection with sensitization to the hapten diphenylcyclopropenone (DPC). The receptors derive from a woman between 18 and 29 years old with alopecia areata. Some clones in this sample may be carry-over from other donors' samples. CDR3s include the opening cysteine and the closing phenylalanine or tryptophan. A D gene is named only where the DNA matches it firmly. A clone size is listed for some rows: how often the clone was seen (once, few, many), or a class if it is expanded.

V gene	D gene	J gene	clone size	CDR3 protein	CDR3 DNA
TRBV28	TRBD1	TRBJ1-6	-	CASSSIQGAFSNSPLHF	TGTGCCAGCAGTTCCATTCAGGGGGCGTTTTCCAATTCACCCCTCCACTTT
TRBV28	-	TRBJ2-5	many	CATEDLGGQETQYF	TGTGCCACCGAGGATCTTGGGGGCCAAGAGACCCAGTACTTC
TRBV27	-	TRBJ1-1	many	CASSSGIGVGAFF	TGTGCCAGCAGTTCGGGAATTGGGGTCGGGGCTTTCTTT
TRBV5-1	-	TRBJ2-2	-	CASSPTTDAGELFF	TGCGCCAGCAGCCCAACTACTGATGCCGGGGAGCTGTTTTTT
TRBV12-3/TRBV12-4	-	TRBJ1-1	-	CASSFKGGTEAFF	TGTGCCAGCAGTTTTAAGGGGGGCACTGAAGCTTTCTTT
TRBV27	TRBD1	TRBJ1-1	-	CASSLTPGSGGLAFF	TGTGCCAGCAGTTTAACTCCCGGGTCAGGGGGATTGGCTTTCTTT
TRBV5-4	-	TRBJ2-5	-	CVSSLFSFQETQYF	TGTGTCAGCAGCTTGTTTAGCTTTCAAGAGACCCAGTACTTC
TRBV11-2	-	TRBJ2-1	many	CASSFYNEQFF	TGTGCCAGCAGCTTCTACAATGAGCAGTTCTTC
TRBV6-7	-	TRBJ2-6	few	CASSYSCRWTPTSSGANVLTF	TGTGCCAGCAGTTACTCGTGCCGATGGACACCGACGAGCTCTGGGGCCAACGTCCTGACTTTC
TRBV3-1	-	TRBJ2-2	many	CASSQEDRTGYTGELFF	TGTGCCAGCAGCCAAGAGGACCGGACGGGTTACACCGGGGAGCTGTTTTTT